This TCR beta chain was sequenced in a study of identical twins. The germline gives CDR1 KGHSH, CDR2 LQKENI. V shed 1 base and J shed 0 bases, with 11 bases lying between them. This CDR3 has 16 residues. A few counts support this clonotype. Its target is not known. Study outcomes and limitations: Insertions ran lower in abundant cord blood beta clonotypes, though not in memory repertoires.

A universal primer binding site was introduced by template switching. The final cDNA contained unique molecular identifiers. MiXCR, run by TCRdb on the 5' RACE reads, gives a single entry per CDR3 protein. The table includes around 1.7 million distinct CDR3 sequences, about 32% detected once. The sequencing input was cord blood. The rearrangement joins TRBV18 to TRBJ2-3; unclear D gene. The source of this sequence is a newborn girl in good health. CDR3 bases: TGTGCCAGCTCACCACGGTCTGAGGAGAGCACAGATACGCAGTATTTT. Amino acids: CASSPRSEESTDTQYF.